This TCR beta chain emerged from a study of cytomegalovirus exposure and HLA in healthy donors. In the study overall: Within the Caucasian-associated ancestry cluster were more than 75% of the roughly 400 genotyped donors.

It was with 60 Vbeta and 13 Jbeta primers that the PCR ran. Profiling relied on immunoSEQ multiplex PCR, and the TCRdb table lists in-frame clones only, not all of them. The sample records 150,000 to 200,000 clones, approximately 84% being singletons. The germline CDR1 and CDR2 sequences are MNHEY and SMNVEV (reference sequence). The CDR3 consists of 13 residues. Trimming stripped 3 bases from V and 1 base from J, with 7 bases between. Comment on this clone: Its antigen is unidentified.

Study results and limitations: Later on, an analysis showed TCR association rates differing by HLA locus, with DRB1 the most and HLA-C the fewest. Highly shared sequence variants in one cluster were likely a sequencing artifact. There were approximately 150 TCR beta chains listed as cytomegalovirus-associated.

This receptor was identified in a man younger than 30 in good health and CMV-seropositive. Sample: PBMCs. The rearrangement uses TRBV27 and TRBJ2-7; no firm D call. As DNA, the CDR3 is TGTGCCAGCAGTTTTGGCAGATCCTACGAGCAGTACTTC. It codes for CASSFGRSYEQYF.